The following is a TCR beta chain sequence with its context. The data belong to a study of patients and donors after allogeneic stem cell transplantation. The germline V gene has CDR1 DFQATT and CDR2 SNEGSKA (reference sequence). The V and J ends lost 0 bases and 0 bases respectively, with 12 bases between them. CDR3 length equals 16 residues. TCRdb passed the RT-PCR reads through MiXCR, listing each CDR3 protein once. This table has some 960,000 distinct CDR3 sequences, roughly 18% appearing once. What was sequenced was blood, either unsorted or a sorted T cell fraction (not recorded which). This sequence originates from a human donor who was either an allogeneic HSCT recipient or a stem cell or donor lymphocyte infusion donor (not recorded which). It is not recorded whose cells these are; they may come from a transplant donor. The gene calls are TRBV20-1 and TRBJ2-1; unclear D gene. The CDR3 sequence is CSARDWGEASYNEQFF. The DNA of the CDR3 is TGCAGTGCTAGAGATTGGGGTGAAGCCTCCTACAATGAGCAGTTCTTC.